The 14 T cell receptor beta chains in this list originate from one sample, sequenced in a study of T cells expressing NK-cell markers. TCRdb reprocessed the 5' RACE reads and reports one entry per CDR3 protein, with no DNA. Across about 260,000 distinct CDR3 sequences, the top ten clones capture about 4% of the sample. Sequences were obtained from blood T cells: a sorted CD56 or NKG2C T cell subset, CD4+ or CD8+ T cells, or bulk PBMC T cells (not recorded which). These receptor sequences come from a woman between 18 and 75 years old in good health.

The chain recombines TRBV4-3 with TRBJ2-7. Germline CDR1 and CDR2: LGHNA and YSLEER. The length of the CDR3 is 16 residues. The CDR3 is CASSQSSRLDLYEQYF.

The chain recombines TRBV6-1 with TRBJ2-2. CDR1 is MNHNS, CDR2 SASEGT, per germline. The CDR3 sequence is 15 residues long. This CDR3 reads CASSRTTGNTGELFF.

The chain has TRBV20-1 and TRBJ1-3; TCRdb's D call of TRBD1 is untestable without DNA. The CDR3 has 14 amino acids. Germline lookup yields CDR1 DFQATT and CDR2 SNEGSKA (reference sequence). CDR3 loop: CSARTGTHGNTIYF.

The chain is built from TRBV20-1 and TRBJ2-5; the TCRdb call, TRBD2, lacks DNA for checking. Germline V gene data show CDR1 as DFQATT and CDR2 as SNEGSKA (reference sequence). The CDR3 extends over 18 amino acids. CDR3 amino acids: CSARGGGRALRAQETQYF.

The chain couples TRBV3-1 to TRBJ2-3; the D call from TCRdb, TRBD1, cannot be confirmed without DNA. The CDR3 is 13 amino acids. Germline CDR1 is LGHDT and CDR2 is YNNKEL (reference sequence). CDR3 residues: CASSQGPADTQYF.

CDR3 sequence reads: CASSGQGMANQPQHF. The chain links TRBV12-3 or TRBV12-4 to TRBJ1-5; there is no DNA to check the TCRdb D call of TRBD1. The CDR3 totals 15 residues.

V gene TRBV5-1 combines with J gene TRBJ1-4; TCRdb indicates TRBD1, and absent DNA this call remains unverified. The CDR3 spans 13 residues. The germline CDR1 and CDR2 sequences are SGHRS and YFSETQ. The CDR3 sequence: CASSRGVGEKLFF.

This chain joins TRBV12-3 or TRBV12-4 and TRBJ1-2; the TRBD1 assignment by TCRdb is unverifiable without DNA. The CDR3 spans 14 residues. The CDR3 is CASSPRQGLDGYTF.

The chain links TRBV18 to TRBJ2-5; TCRdb's D call of TRBD1 is untestable without DNA. CDR1 is KGHSH and CDR2 is LQKENI in the germline V gene. CDR3 length equals 15 residues. The CDR3 sequence is CASSLYGAVRETQYF.

This chain uses TRBV7-2 with TRBJ2-4; there is no DNA to check the TCRdb D call of TRBD2. The CDR3 loop spans 14 amino acids. CDR1 SGHTA and CDR2 FQGNSA come from the germline V gene. CDR3: CASSLGAAKNIQYF.

CDR3 in amino acids: CSARTGVAGNTIYF. This chain connects TRBV20-1 to TRBJ1-3; TCRdb picks TRBD1, but there is no DNA to check that call. Germline V gene sequence: CDR1 DFQATT, CDR2 SNEGSKA (reference sequence). The CDR3 extends over 14 amino acids.

V usage is TRBV12-3 or TRBV12-4 and J usage is TRBJ1-6; TCRdb outputs TRBD1, but without DNA this stays unchecked. This CDR3 has 18 residues. The CDR3 spells CASGVPEGARTYNSPLHF.

The chain couples TRBV12-3 or TRBV12-4 to TRBJ1-2; there is no DNA to check the TCRdb D call of TRBD1. This CDR3 spans 14 amino acids. The CDR3 protein is CASTSIGAVYGYTF.

The genes are TRBV7-3 and TRBJ2-1; lacking DNA, the TRBD2 call made by TCRdb goes unchecked. The CDR3 contains 16 residues. In germline, CDR1 is SGHTA, CDR2 FQGTGA. The CDR3 spells CASSLGAAGAREEQFF.